The clone carrying this T cell receptor (beta chain) appeared a few times. The data were taken from a study of identical twins. CDR3 length equals 13 residues. Trimming took off 6 bases at V and 4 bases at J, with 13 bases between the two ends. The V gene's germline CDR1 is DFQATT and CDR2 SNEGSKA (reference sequence). Each CDR3 protein is one row after TCRdb ran MiXCR on the 5' RACE reads. The table lists roughly 540,000 distinct CDR3 sequences, roughly a fifth of them singletons, with roughly 0.91% in the top ten. A further study also used this sample, focusing on T cells expressing NK-cell markers.

The genes are TRBV20-1 and TRBJ1-3, with D unresolved. What was sequenced was CD4+ T cells sorted from blood. The receptor's source is a woman younger than 35 in good health. The CDR3 loop is CSARSTPGNTIYF. Here the CDR3 DNA reads TGCAGTGCGAGGAGTACTCCCGGAAACACCATATATTTT.